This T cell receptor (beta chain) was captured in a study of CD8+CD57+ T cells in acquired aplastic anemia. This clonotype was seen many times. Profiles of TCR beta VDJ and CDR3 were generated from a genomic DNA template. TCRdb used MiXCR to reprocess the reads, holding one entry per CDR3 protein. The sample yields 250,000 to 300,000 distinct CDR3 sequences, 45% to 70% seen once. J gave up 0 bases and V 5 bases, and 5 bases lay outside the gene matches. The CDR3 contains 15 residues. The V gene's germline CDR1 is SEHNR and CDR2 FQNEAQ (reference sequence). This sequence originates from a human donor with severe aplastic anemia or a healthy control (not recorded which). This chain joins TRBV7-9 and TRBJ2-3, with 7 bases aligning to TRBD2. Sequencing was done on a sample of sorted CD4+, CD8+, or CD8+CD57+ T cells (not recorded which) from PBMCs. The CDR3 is CASSPLAVSTDTQYF. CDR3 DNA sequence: TGTGCCAGCAGCCCGCTAGCGGTAAGCACAGATACGCAGTATTTT.